Listed below are T cell receptor beta chains from one sample, sequenced in a study of lymphopenia after photon versus proton radiotherapy. This table comes from immunoSEQ multiplex PCR, and its TCRdb copy is limited to in-frame clones, with some not included. The data contain 20,000 to 25,000 clones, over 90% of them singletons. The input for sequencing was peripheral blood, taken from a patient treated with proton-based radiotherapy. These receptors all come from a woman in her sixties or seventies with pancreatic cancer. Some clones in this sample may be carry-over from other donors' samples. Both conserved end residues are part of each CDR3. D genes are given only for firm matches. Size tells how often a clone was seen (once, few, many) or the class of an expanded clone, and some rows leave it out.

D gene	clone size	V gene	J gene	CDR3 DNA	CDR3 protein
NA	NA	TRBV15	TRBJ2-7	TGTGCCACCAGCAGAGTTGGGACGGTGTCCTACGAGCAGTACTTC	CATSRVGTVSYEQYF
NA	NA	TRBV9	TRBJ2-3	TGTGCCAGCAGCGTAGAAGGAGATACGCAGTATTTT	CASSVEGDTQYF
TRBD1	NA	TRBV28	TRBJ2-1	TGTGCCAGCAGTCCCCGGGGACAGGGGAACTACAATGAGCAGTTCTTC	CASSPRGQGNYNEQFF
TRBD1	NA	TRBV11-3	TRBJ1-1	TGTGCCAGCAGCCACAGGGGGAGTAACACTGAAGCTTTCTTT	CASSHRGSNTEAFF
NA	NA	TRBV29-1	TRBJ1-2	TGCAGCGTTGACGCCGGACAGAGAGGCTATGGCTACACCTTC	CSVDAGQRGYGYTF
TRBD2	once	TRBV11-3	TRBJ2-3	TGTGCCAGCAGCTTAGGGGCTAGCGGGAAGACAGATACGCAGTATTTT	CASSLGASGKTDTQYF
NA	NA	TRBV5-1	TRBJ1-3	TGCGCCAGCAGCTTGGAGGGTTACTCTGGAAACACCATATATTTT	CASSLEGYSGNTIYF
NA	NA	TRBV6-6	TRBJ1-2	TGTGCCAGCAGTTCCCACGGGGACTATGGCTACACCTTC	CASSSHGDYGYTF
NA	few	TRBV5-4	TRBJ2-1	TGTGCCAGCAGCTTGGATCCTCAGAGCTCCTACAATGAGCAGTTCTTC	CASSLDPQSSYNEQFF
NA	few	TRBV10-2	TRBJ2-7	TGCGCCAGCAGTGAGTCGTTGGGCAGGGTCTACGAGCAGTACTTC	CASSESLGRVYEQYF
NA	NA	TRBV30	TRBJ2-6	TGTGCCTGGAGTGTAATTGCTGGGGCCAACGTCCTGACTTTC	CAWSVIAGANVLTF
NA	NA	TRBV6-1	TRBJ1-1	TGTGCCAGCAGTGAAGTTCAGGTAGTTGAAGCTTTCTTT	CASSEVQVVEAFF
NA	NA	TRBV7-9	TRBJ2-7	TGTGCCAGCAGCTTAAGCTACGAGCAGTACTTC	CASSLSYEQYF
TRBD1	NA	TRBV25-1	TRBJ2-2	TGTGCCAGCAGGGTTCGCGACAGGGATGCCGGGGAGCTGTTTTTT	CASRVRDRDAGELFF
TRBD2	once	TRBV28	TRBJ2-1	TGTGCCAGCAGTGCCGGGACTAGCGGGATTGATGAGCAGTTCTTC	CASSAGTSGIDEQFF
NA	NA	TRBV29-1	TRBJ2-7	TGCAGCGTTAATGAGGGGCCCTACGAGCAGTACTTC	CSVNEGPYEQYF
TRBD2	NA	TRBV5-1	TRBJ2-3	TGCGCCAGCAGCTCAGGACTAGCGGGAGGCGCAGATACGCAGTATTTT	CASSSGLAGGADTQYF
NA	NA	TRBV6-1	TRBJ2-2	TGTGCCAGCAGGGGGGGCCTCAACACCGGGGAGCTGTTTTTT	CASRGGLNTGELFF
NA	NA	TRBV6-5	TRBJ1-1	TGTGCCAGCAGTTCAGGATGGGGGAACACTGAAGCTTTCTTT	CASSSGWGNTEAFF
TRBD1	NA	TRBV20-1	TRBJ1-1	TGCAGTGCTATACAGGGGGCGAGAGCTTTCTTT	CSAIQGARAFF
TRBD1	NA	TRBV28	TRBJ2-2	TGTGCCACGGACAGGGGAGACACCGGGGAGCTGTTTTTT	CATDRGDTGELFF
NA	once	TRBV4-2	TRBJ2-3	TGTGCCAGCAGCCAATCCTACCGGGATACGCAGTATTTT	CASSQSYRDTQYF
NA	NA	TRBV7-8	TRBJ1-1	TGTGCCAGCAGCTTAGCGCGGTTTCTAGCTTTCTTT	CASSLARFLAFF
NA	few	TRBV18	TRBJ1-5	TGTGCCAGCTCACCCGGACAGAGCAATCAGCCCCAGCATTTT	CASSPGQSNQPQHF
NA	NA	TRBV7-8	TRBJ2-3	TGTGCCAGCAGCTTGGGCAGGATTTATACGCAGTATTTT	CASSLGRIYTQYF
TRBD1	NA	TRBV19	TRBJ2-1	TGTGCCAGTAGTATAGCGTCCCGCGTCAGGACAGGGGAATCAGGGAATGAGCAGTTCTTC	CASSIASRVRTGESGNEQFF
TRBD1	NA	TRBV5-5	TRBJ1-4	TGTGCCAGCAGCTTGAGGACAGGGAGTTATGAAAAACTGTTTTTT	CASSLRTGSYEKLFF
TRBD2	NA	TRBV29-1	TRBJ2-5	TGCAGCGTGATAGCGGGAGGAAGCCAAGAGACCCAGTACTTC	CSVIAGGSQETQYF
NA	NA	TRBV7-9	TRBJ1-2	TGTGCCAGCAGCTTAGCCAACCCGAACGTCTATGGCTACACCTTC	CASSLANPNVYGYTF
NA	NA	TRBV27	TRBJ2-7	TGTGCCAGCAGTTTTACCCCTACGTTTAGCTCCTACGAGCAGTACTTC	CASSFTPTFSSYEQYF
NA	NA	TRBV29-1	TRBJ1-1	TGCAGCGTTGAAGGCTTAAGGGACGCTGAAGCTTTCTTT	CSVEGLRDAEAFF
NA	NA	TRBV19	TRBJ1-2	TGTGCCAGTAGTACCGAAATATCCACCGACAGTCGGGGATATGGCTACACCTTC	CASSTEISTDSRGYGYTF
TRBD2	once	TRBV19	TRBJ2-3	TGTGCCAGTAGTATAGGGAAGACTAGCGGCACAGATACGCAGTATTTT	CASSIGKTSGTDTQYF
TRBD1	once	TRBV19	TRBJ2-7	TGTGCCAGTACCCCGACAGGGGGCTCCTACGAGCAGTACTTC	CASTPTGGSYEQYF
NA	NA	TRBV5-1	TRBJ1-2	TGCGCCAGCAGCTTGTTGGCAGGGATGAACTACACCTTC	CASSLLAGMNYTF
NA	NA	TRBV6-6	TRBJ1-4	TGTGCCAGCAGTAGGAGGGGGGAAGGTGAAAAACTGTTTTTT	CASSRRGEGEKLFF
TRBD2	NA	TRBV10-3	TRBJ2-1	TGTGCCATCAGTGAGTCGACTAGCGGCAATGAGCAGTTCTTC	CAISESTSGNEQFF
NA	NA	TRBV28	TRBJ1-5	TGTGCCAGCAGTAATCCCGACAGTAGCAATCAGCCCCAGCATTTT	CASSNPDSSNQPQHF
NA	NA	TRBV5-8	TRBJ1-2	TGTGCCAGCAGCTTAACCCTGGGGGACTATGGCTACACCTTC	CASSLTLGDYGYTF